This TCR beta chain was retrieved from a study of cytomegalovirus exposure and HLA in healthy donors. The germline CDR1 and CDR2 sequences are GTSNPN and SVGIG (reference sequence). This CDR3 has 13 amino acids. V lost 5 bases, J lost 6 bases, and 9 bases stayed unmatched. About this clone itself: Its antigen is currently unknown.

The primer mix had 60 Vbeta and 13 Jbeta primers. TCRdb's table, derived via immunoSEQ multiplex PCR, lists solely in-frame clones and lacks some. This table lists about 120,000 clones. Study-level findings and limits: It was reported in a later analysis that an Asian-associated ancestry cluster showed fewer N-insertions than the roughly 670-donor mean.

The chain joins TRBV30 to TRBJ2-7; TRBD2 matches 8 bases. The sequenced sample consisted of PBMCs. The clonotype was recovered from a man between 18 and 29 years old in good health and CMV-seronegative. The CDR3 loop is CAWAGGLAGEQYF. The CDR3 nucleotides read TGTGCCTGGGCGGGGGGCCTTGCGGGCGAGCAGTACTTC. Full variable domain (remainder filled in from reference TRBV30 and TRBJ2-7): SQTIHQWPATLVQPVGSPLSLECTVEGTSNPNLYWYRQAAGRGLQLLFYSVGIGQISSEVPQNLSASRPQDRQFILSSKKLLLSDSGFYLCAWAGGLAGEQYFGPGTRLTVT.